The 14 T cell receptor beta chains in this list originate from one sample, sequenced in a study of radiotherapy plus CTLA-4 blockade in lung cancer. Produced via immunoSEQ multiplex PCR; TCRdb's table is partial and in-frame only. The sample lists roughly 120,000 clones, 78% occurring once. The specimen was peripheral blood, collected from a patient treated with radiotherapy plus ipilimumab. Every receptor here comes from a human donor with non-small cell lung cancer who had a partial response to radiotherapy plus ipilimumab.

V usage is TRBV13 and J usage is TRBJ1-3, with 8 positions matching TRBD1. V dropped 2 bases and J dropped 0; count of bases not matched to a gene: 3. The CDR3 sequence is 16 residues long. Germline V gene data show CDR1 as PRHDT and CDR2 as FYEKMQ (reference sequence). The CDR3 sequence is CASSLRDRISGNTIYF. The CDR3 nucleotides are TGTGCCAGCAGCTTACGGGACAGGATCTCTGGAAACACCATATATTTT.

V usage is TRBV7-2 and J usage is TRBJ1-1, with 9 bases that match TRBD1. CDR3 length equals 17 residues. V lost 1 base and J lost 4; bases outside the gene matches: 10. In germline, CDR1 is SGHTA, CDR2 FQGNSA. The CDR3 DNA reads TGTGCCAGCAGCTTAGTCGGGCACGGACAGGGGATCACTGAAGCTTTCTTT. As protein: CASSLVGHGQGITEAFF.

The chain carries TRBV19 and TRBJ1-5; unclear D gene. V was shortened by 5 bases and J by 2 bases, with 10 bases between the two germline ends. Germline CDR1 and CDR2: LNHDA and SQIVND (reference sequence). This CDR3 is built from 14 residues. CDR3 sequence reads: CASSVSEGNQPQHF. CDR3 sequence (DNA): TGTGCCAGTAGTGTCTCAGAAGGCAATCAGCCCCAGCATTTT.

This chain connects TRBV27 to TRBJ1-1, with TRBD1 identical over 8 bases. The CDR3 has 17 residues. The germline V gene encodes CDR1 MNHEY and CDR2 SMNVEV (reference sequence). Trimming took 3 bases from V and 5 from J; bases not matched to a gene: 14. For the CDR3, the DNA is TGTGCCAGCAGTTTGGTCTGGCAGGGGGCCCGTGGAACTGAAGCTTTCTTT. It yields the protein CASSLVWQGARGTEAFF.

This clone has a handful of counts. The chain carries TRBV29-1 and TRBJ2-1; 8 bases are shared with TRBD1. Trimming removed 7 bases from V and 0 bases from J; junction bases left unmatched: 8. The CDR3 is made up of 15 amino acids. Germline V gives CDR1 SQVTM, CDR2 ANQGSEA. The CDR3 reads CSEGQGVCSYNEQFF. The CDR3 DNA is TGCAGCGAAGGACAGGGCGTCTGCTCCTACAATGAGCAGTTCTTC.

This clone was seen a few times. Other nucleotide sequences from this sample produce the same CDR3. The chain has TRBV28 and TRBJ2-3; 10 bases are shared with TRBD2. Germline CDR1 is MDHEN and CDR2 is SYDVKM. The length of the CDR3 is 14 residues. Germline trimming cut 4 bases from V and 4 bases from J; bases unmatched to any gene: 2. In DNA, the CDR3 is TGTGCCAGCAGTTCTCTAGCGGGAGCAGATACGCAGTATTTT. It is translated as CASSSLAGADTQYF.

This chain links TRBV9 with TRBJ1-3; 9 bases line up with TRBD1. Trimming cost V 0 bases and J 1 base; bases outside gene matches: 8. Looked up from germline, CDR1 is SGDLS and CDR2 is YYNGEE. The CDR3 consists of 18 residues. The CDR3 coding sequence is TGTGCCAGCAGCGTAGGGACAGGGGTCCCACGTTCTGGAAACACCATATATTTT. It yields the protein CASSVGTGVPRSGNTIYF.

The chain employs TRBV19 and TRBJ1-1, with D perhaps matching TRBD1 (6 bases). The CDR3 consists of 12 residues. Germline V lookup: CDR1 LNHDA, CDR2 SQIVND (reference sequence). V lost 3 bases and J lost 9, with 11 bases in between. The CDR3 reads CASSIPDRKAFF. CDR3 bases: TGTGCCAGTAGTATCCCGGACAGAAAAGCTTTCTTT.

The J gene is TRBJ1-4, the V gene TRBV18; D uncertain. V lost 2 bases and J 8 bases, leaving 18 bases between the germline ends. The CDR3 covers 16 residues. CDR1 and CDR2 (germline): KGHSH, LQKENI. In nucleotides, the CDR3 is TGTGCCAGCTCACCATCAGAAGGCCTAGGAAGGGAAAAACTGTTTTTT. It yields the protein CASSPSEGLGREKLFF.

The V and J genes are TRBV27 and TRBJ2-7, with D possibly being TRBD1 (6 bases). Per germline, CDR1 MNHEY and CDR2 SMNVEV (reference sequence). This CDR3 spans 14 amino acids. Trimming pared 6 bases from V and 4 bases from J, leaving 16 bases between. The CDR3 loop is CASSQAAGAYEQYF. The CDR3 DNA follows: TGTGCCAGCAGCCAAGCGGCAGGGGCTTACGAGCAGTACTTC.

V usage is TRBV7-9 and J usage is TRBJ1-5; TRBD1 matches at 9 bases. The CDR3 contains 14 residues. The V gene's germline CDR1 is SEHNR and CDR2 FQNEAQ (reference sequence). The V and J ends lost 4 bases and 6 bases, in that order; junction bases with no gene match: 4. This CDR3 is CASSSTGGTQPQHF. In DNA, the CDR3 is TGTGCCAGCAGCTCAACAGGGGGCACTCAGCCCCAGCATTTT.

This clone was detected once. V and J are TRBV5-6 and TRBJ2-2; maybe TRBD1 (5 bases). The germline V gene has CDR1 SGHDT and CDR2 YYEEEE. This CDR3 is 16 amino acids long. V dropped 4 bases and J dropped 0 bases, with 13 bases sitting between them. In DNA form, the CDR3 reads TGTGCCAGCAGCCCGTGGGGCTGGGCGAACACCGGGGAGCTGTTTTTT. Protein sequence: CASSPWGWANTGELFF.

The chain joins TRBV23-1 to TRBJ2-1; 14 positions match TRBD2. TRBV23-1 is an open reading frame whose function is uncertain. This CDR3 has 15 residues. V lost 7 bases, J lost 7 bases, and 6 bases stayed unmatched. Written as DNA, the CDR3 is TGCGCCAGCACCCGGACTAGCGGGAGGAAAAATGAGCAGTTCTTC. Its protein product is CASTRTSGRKNEQFF.

This clone was observed a single time. The chain couples TRBV4-3 to TRBJ2-5; 12 bases fit TRBD2. This CDR3 has 17 residues. Germline CDR1 is LGHNA and CDR2 is YSLEER. The V gene end was trimmed by 2 bases and the J gene end by 4 bases; junction bases not matched to a gene: 8. The CDR3 reads CASSQKLLAGGSETQYF. CDR3 DNA: TGCGCCAGCAGCCAAAAACTACTAGCGGGAGGCTCAGAGACCCAGTACTTC.